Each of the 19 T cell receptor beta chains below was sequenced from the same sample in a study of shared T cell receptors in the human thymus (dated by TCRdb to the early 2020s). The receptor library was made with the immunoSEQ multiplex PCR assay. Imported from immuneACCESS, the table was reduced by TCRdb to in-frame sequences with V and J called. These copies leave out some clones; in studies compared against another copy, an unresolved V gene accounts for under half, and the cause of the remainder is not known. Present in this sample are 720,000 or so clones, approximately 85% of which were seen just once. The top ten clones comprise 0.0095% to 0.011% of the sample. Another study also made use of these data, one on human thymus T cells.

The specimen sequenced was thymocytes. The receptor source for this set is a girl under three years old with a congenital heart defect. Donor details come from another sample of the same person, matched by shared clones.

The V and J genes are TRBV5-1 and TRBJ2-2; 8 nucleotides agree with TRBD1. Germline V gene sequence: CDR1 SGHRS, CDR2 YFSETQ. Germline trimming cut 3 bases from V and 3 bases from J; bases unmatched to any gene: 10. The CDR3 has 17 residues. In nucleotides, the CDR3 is TGCGCCAGCAGCTCAAAAGCAGGGGGCGTTTACACCGGGGAGCTGTTTTTT. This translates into CASSSKAGGVYTGELFF.

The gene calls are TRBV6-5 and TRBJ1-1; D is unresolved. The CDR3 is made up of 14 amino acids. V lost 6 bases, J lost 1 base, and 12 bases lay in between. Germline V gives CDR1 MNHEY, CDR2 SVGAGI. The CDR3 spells CASRAIPGNTEAFF. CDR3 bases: TGTGCCAGCAGAGCCATACCCGGGAACACTGAAGCTTTCTTT.

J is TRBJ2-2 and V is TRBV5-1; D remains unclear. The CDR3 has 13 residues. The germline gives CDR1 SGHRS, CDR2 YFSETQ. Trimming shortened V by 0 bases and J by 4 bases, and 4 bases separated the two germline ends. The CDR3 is CASSLGITGELFF. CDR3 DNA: TGCGCCAGCAGCTTGGGTATCACCGGGGAGCTGTTTTTT.

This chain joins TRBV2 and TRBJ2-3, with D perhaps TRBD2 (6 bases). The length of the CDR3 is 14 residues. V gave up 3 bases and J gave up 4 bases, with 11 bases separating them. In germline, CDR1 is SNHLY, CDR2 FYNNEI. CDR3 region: CASSESWGADTQYF. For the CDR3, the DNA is TGTGCCAGCAGTGAGTCGTGGGGGGCAGATACGCAGTATTTT.

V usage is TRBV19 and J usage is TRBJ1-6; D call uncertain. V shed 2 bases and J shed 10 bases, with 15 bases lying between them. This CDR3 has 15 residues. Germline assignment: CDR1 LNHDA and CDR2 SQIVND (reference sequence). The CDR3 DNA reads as TGTGCCAGTAGTATAAGCCAGGCACGTAAGTCACCCCTCCACTTT. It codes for CASSISQARKSPLHF.

CDR3 sequence reads: CASSQESESAHTDRSNQPQHF. CDR3 DNA: TGCGCCAGCAGCCAAGAATCAGAATCGGCACACACAGACAGGAGCAATCAGCCCCAGCATTTT. V is TRBV4-1 and J is TRBJ1-5; tentative D call: TRBD1 (6 bases). The CDR3 runs to 21 residues. CDR1 and CDR2 from the germline V gene are MGHRA and YSYEKL. Trimming took off 0 bases at V and 1 base at J, with 25 bases between the two ends.

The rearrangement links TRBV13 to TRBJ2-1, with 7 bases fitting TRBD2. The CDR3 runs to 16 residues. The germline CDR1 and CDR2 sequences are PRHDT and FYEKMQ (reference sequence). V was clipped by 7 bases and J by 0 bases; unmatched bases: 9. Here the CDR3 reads CASTPQGGVSYNEQFF. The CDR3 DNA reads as TGTGCCAGCACCCCTCAGGGAGGGGTCTCCTACAATGAGCAGTTCTTC.

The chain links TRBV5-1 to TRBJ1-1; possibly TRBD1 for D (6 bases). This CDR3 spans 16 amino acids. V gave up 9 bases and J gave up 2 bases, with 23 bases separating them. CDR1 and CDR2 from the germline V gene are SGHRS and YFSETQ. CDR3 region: CAIILTQGRDNTEAFF. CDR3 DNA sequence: TGCGCCATCATACTTACACAGGGCAGGGATAACACTGAAGCTTTCTTT. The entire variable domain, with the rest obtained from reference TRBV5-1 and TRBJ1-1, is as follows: KAGVTQTPRYLIKTRGQQVTLSCSPISGHRSVSWYQQTPGQGLQFLFEYFSETQRNKGNFPGRFSGRQFSNSRSEMNVSTLELGDSALYLCAIILTQGRDNTEAFFGQGTRLTVV.

DNA for the CDR3: TGCAGCGCAAGGAACCGGGACAGGGGATACAATGAGCAGTTCTTC. It encodes CSARNRDRGYNEQFF. The rearrangement uses TRBV29-1 and TRBJ2-1; TRBD1 agrees at 10 bases. The germline gives CDR1 SQVTM, CDR2 ANQGSEA. CDR3 length: 15 amino acids. After removal of 7 bases from V and 4 bases from J, the junction contained 10 bases not matched to a gene.

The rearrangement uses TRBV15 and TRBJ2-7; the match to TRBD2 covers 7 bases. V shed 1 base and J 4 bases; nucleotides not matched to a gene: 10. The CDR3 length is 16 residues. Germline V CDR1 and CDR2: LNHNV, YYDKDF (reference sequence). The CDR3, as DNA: TGTGCCACCAGCAGAGCCGGGGAGGGGCTTAGTTACGAGCAGTACTTC. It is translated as CATSRAGEGLSYEQYF.

DNA for the CDR3: TGTGCCAGCAGCCCTGGGCAGGATCGGTCGCGCCGTGAGGAGCTGTTTTTT. Residues: CASSPGQDRSRREELFF. The V gene is TRBV7-3, the J gene TRBJ2-2; D uncertain. The CDR3 is 17 residues long. Deletions cut 5 bases from V and 10 bases from J, with 26 bases between. CDR1 and CDR2 (germline): SGHTA, FQGTGA.

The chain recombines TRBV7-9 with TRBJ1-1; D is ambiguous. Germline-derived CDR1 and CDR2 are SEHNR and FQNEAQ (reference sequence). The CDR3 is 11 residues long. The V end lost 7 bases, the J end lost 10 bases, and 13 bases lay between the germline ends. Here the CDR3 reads CASTRSPGAFF. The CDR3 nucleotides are TGTGCCAGCACCCGGTCGCCGGGAGCTTTCTTT. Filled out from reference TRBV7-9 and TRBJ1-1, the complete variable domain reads DTGVSQNPRHKITKRGQNVTFRCDPISEHNRLYWYRQTLGQGPEFLTYFQNEAQLEKSRLLSDRFSAERPKGSFSTLEIQRTEQGDSAMYLCASTRSPGAFFGQGTRLTVV.

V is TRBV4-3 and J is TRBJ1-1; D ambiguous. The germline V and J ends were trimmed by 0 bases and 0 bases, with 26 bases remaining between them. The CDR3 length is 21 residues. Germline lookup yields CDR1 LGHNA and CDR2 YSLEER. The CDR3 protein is CASSQDKIQISLTVMNTEAFF. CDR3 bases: TGCGCCAGCAGCCAAGACAAAATACAGATATCCCTTACGGTAATGAACACTGAAGCTTTCTTT.

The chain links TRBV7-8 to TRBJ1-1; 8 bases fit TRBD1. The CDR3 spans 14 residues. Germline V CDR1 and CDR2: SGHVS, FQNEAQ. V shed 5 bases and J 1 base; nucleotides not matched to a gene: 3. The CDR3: CASSRTGGNTEAFF. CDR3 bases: TGTGCCAGCAGCCGTACAGGGGGGAACACTGAAGCTTTCTTT. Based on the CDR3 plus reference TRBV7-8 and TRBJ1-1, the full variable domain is GAGVSQSPRYKVAKRGQDVALRCDPISGHVSLFWYQQALGQGPEFLTYFQNEAQLDKSGLPSDRFFAERPEGSVSTLKIQRTQQEDSAVYLCASSRTGGNTEAFFGQGTRLTVV.

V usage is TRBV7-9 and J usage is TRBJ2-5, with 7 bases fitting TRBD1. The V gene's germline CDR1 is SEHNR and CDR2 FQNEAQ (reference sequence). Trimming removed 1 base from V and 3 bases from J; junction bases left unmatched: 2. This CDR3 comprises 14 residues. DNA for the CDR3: TGTGCCAGCAGCTTAGATCAGGGGGAAGAGACCCAGTACTTC. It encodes CASSLDQGEETQYF.

DNA for the CDR3: TGTGCCAGTAGTCGGGATTTTAGCAATCAGCCCCAGCATTTT. Translation gives CASSRDFSNQPQHF. This chain connects TRBV19 to TRBJ1-5; D gene uncertain. The CDR3 has 14 amino acids. CDR1 and CDR2 from the germline V gene are LNHDA and SQIVND (reference sequence). The V end lost 5 bases, the J end lost 0 bases, and 8 bases lay between the germline ends.

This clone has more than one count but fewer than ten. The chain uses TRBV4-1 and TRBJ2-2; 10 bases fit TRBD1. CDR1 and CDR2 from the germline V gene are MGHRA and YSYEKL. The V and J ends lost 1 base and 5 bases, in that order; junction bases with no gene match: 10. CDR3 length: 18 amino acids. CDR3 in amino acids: CASSQADRDRGTTGELFF. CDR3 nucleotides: TGCGCCAGCAGCCAAGCCGACCGGGACAGGGGAACGACCGGGGAGCTGTTTTTT.

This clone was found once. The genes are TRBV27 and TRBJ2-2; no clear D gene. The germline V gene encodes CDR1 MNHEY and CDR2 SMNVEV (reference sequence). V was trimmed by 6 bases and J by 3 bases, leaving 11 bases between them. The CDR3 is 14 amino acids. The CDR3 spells CASSLRPHTGELFF. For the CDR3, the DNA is TGTGCCAGCAGCCTCCGTCCTCACACCGGGGAGCTGTTTTTT.

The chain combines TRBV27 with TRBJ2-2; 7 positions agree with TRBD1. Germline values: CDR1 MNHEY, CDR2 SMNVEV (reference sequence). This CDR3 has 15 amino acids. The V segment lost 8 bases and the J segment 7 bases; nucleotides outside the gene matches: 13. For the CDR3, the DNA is TGTGCCAGCCAAATACACAGGGCAGGGGGCGGGGAGCTGTTTTTT. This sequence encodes CASQIHRAGGGELFF.